The source of this T cell receptor (beta chain) is a study of cytomegalovirus exposure and HLA in healthy donors. Study observations and caveats: The classifier, whose performance was assessed in both the original and validation cohorts, reportedly diagnosed cytomegalovirus status with high specificity and sensitivity. Cytomegalovirus-associated status was assigned to about 160 TCR beta chains.

J gave up 2 bases and V 4 bases, and 5 bases lay outside the gene matches. Germline V gene data show CDR1 as MGHRA and CDR2 as YSYEKL. The CDR3 covers 15 residues. Separate from the roughly 700-subject first cohort, the roughly 130-subject validation cohort was the one that the donors belonged to. A remark on this clone: Antigen unknown.

Clones were sequenced by immunoSEQ multiplex PCR, and TCRdb holds only the in-frame ones, with some missing. Of approximately 270,000 clones detected, 90% appear once; the ten largest clones hold under 0.4%. The chain carries TRBV4-1 and TRBJ2-3; 8 bases line up with TRBD1. Sequences were obtained from PBMCs. The TCR originated in a woman under 30 in good health and CMV-seronegative. CDR3 sequence (DNA): TGCGCCAGCAGCCCGCAGGGGGCAATCACAGATACGCAGTATTTT. As protein: CASSPQGAITDTQYF.